The 19 T cell receptor beta chains presented below share a single source sample, sequenced in a study of OX40 agonist ivuxolimab in advanced cancers. Produced via immunoSEQ multiplex PCR; TCRdb's table is partial and in-frame only. The sample holds approximately 70,000 clones; 85% are singletons and the top ten take about 0.82%. The sequencing used CD4+ or CD8+ T cells sorted from blood, collected in a trial of the OX40 agonist ivuxolimab. The receptor set was obtained from an adult with an advanced solid tumor such as melanoma, head and neck, liver or kidney cancer.

This rearrangement joins TRBV5-1 to TRBJ2-5, with no clear D. Looked up from germline, CDR1 is SGHRS and CDR2 is YFSETQ. This CDR3 has 14 residues. Trimming left V 4 bases short and J 3 bases short, with 13 bases between. DNA of the CDR3: TGCGCCAGCAGCCATACTGGAAGGAAAGAGACCCAGTACTTC. Protein product: CASSHTGRKETQYF. Together with reference TRBV5-1 and TRBJ2-5, the CDR3 gives the full variable domain: KAGVTQTPRYLIKTRGQQVTLSCSPISGHRSVSWYQQTPGQGLQFLFEYFSETQRNKGNFPGRFSGRQFSNSRSEMNVSTLELGDSALYLCASSHTGRKETQYFGPGTRLLVL.

This clone was detected only once. J is TRBJ2-2 and V is TRBV11-1; 10 nucleotides line up with TRBD2. The CDR3 runs 15 residues. The V segment lost 1 base and the J segment 7 bases; nucleotides outside the gene matches: 3. CDR1 and CDR2 from the germline V gene are SGHAT and FQDESV (reference sequence). The CDR3 spells CASSLGPSGSGELFF. CDR3 nucleotide sequence: TGTGCCAGCAGCTTAGGCCCTAGCGGGAGCGGGGAGCTGTTTTTT.

V is TRBV11-2 and J is TRBJ2-6; D uncertain. CDR3 length: 19 residues. Germline CDR1 is SGHAT and CDR2 is FQNNGV. The V end lost 3 bases, the J end lost 0 bases, and 18 bases lay between the germline ends. The CDR3 region has the DNA TGTGCCAGCAGCTTCGACGGTTGGGATGCTGGCTCTGGGGCCAACGTCCTGACTTTC. Translated: CASSFDGWDAGSGANVLTF.

This rearrangement joins TRBV2 to TRBJ2-5; TRBD2 might be the D (6 bases). The CDR3 is 14 amino acids. V was shortened by 4 bases and J by 5 bases, with 14 bases between the two germline ends. From germline, CDR1 is SNHLY and CDR2 FYNNEI. CDR3 sequence reads: CASSAGSGGETQYF. DNA for the CDR3: TGTGCCAGCAGTGCAGGGAGTGGGGGGGAGACCCAGTACTTC. The variable domain in full, completed from reference TRBV2 and TRBJ2-5, reads EPEVTQTPSHQVTQMGQEVILRCVPISNHLYFYWYRQILGQKVEFLVSFYNNEISEKSEIFDDQFSVERPDGSNFTLKIRSTKLEDSAMYFCASSAGSGGETQYFGPGTRLLVL.

The chain couples TRBV5-1 to TRBJ1-3; D not certain. The V and J ends lost 0 bases and 0 bases respectively, with 10 bases between them. CDR1 and CDR2 from the germline V gene are SGHRS and YFSETQ. The CDR3 length is 16 residues. The CDR3: CASSLAASVSGNTIYF. Written as DNA, the CDR3 is TGCGCCAGCAGCTTGGCTGCCAGCGTCTCTGGAAACACCATATATTTT.

The chain joins TRBV6-5 to TRBJ2-5; 7 bases match TRBD1. The V segment lost 0 bases and the J segment 2 bases; nucleotides outside the gene matches: 0. Germline V gene sequence: CDR1 MNHEY, CDR2 SVGAGI. This CDR3 is 14 amino acids long. DNA of the CDR3: TGTGCCAGCAGTTACTCCAGGGGGCAAGAGACCCAGTACTTC. As protein: CASSYSRGQETQYF.

The chain carries TRBV5-6 and TRBJ2-7, with TRBD2 matching over 8 bases. V trimming: 0 bases; J trimming: 2 bases; junction bases outside the gene matches: 4. The V gene's germline CDR1 is SGHDT and CDR2 YYEEEE. This CDR3 is 15 amino acids long. CDR3 amino acids: CASSLAGGAAYEQYF. CDR3 DNA: TGTGCCAGCAGCTTGGCGGGAGGGGCGGCCTACGAGCAGTACTTC.

This chain links TRBV2 with TRBJ2-7, with 9 bases fitting TRBD1. The CDR3 length is 17 residues. The V and J ends lost 6 bases and 2 bases, in that order; junction bases with no gene match: 14. The germline V gene has CDR1 SNHLY and CDR2 FYNNEI. CDR3 bases: TGTGCCAGCAGACGCGACCCCTCCGGGACAGGGACCTACGAGCAGTACTTC. Amino acids: CASRRDPSGTGTYEQYF.

The chain couples TRBV6-1 to TRBJ1-2; D unresolved. Trimming took off 6 bases at V and 7 bases at J, with 18 bases between the two ends. Germline CDR1 MNHNS, CDR2 SASEGT. This CDR3 contains 14 residues. The CDR3 spells CASSPRSEALGYTF. CDR3 in DNA: TGTGCCAGCAGCCCCCGGTCGGAGGCGCTTGGCTACACCTTC.

V and J are TRBV7-2 and TRBJ2-1, with D possibly matching TRBD2 (5 bases). CDR1 is SGHTA and CDR2 is FQGNSA in the germline V gene. This CDR3 contains 15 residues. Trimming left V 5 bases short and J 0 bases short, with 11 bases between. The CDR3 spells CASSKDLSSYNEQFF. The DNA of the CDR3 is TGTGCCAGCAGCAAGGACTTGAGCTCCTACAATGAGCAGTTCTTC.

This rearrangement joins TRBV5-1 to TRBJ1-1, with TRBD1 as a possible D gene (5 bases). Germline V gene lookup returns CDR1 SGHRS and CDR2 YFSETQ. V lost 4 bases to trimming and J lost 4 bases, with 23 bases between them. CDR3 length: 17 residues. The CDR3 sequence: CASSLGPRGGVSTEAFF. The CDR3 DNA follows: TGCGCCAGCAGCCTCGGCCCTAGGGGCGGGGTGAGCACTGAAGCTTTCTTT.

This clone was seen once. The rearrangement links TRBV29-1 to TRBJ2-2, with D unclear. Germline lookup yields CDR1 SQVTM and CDR2 ANQGSEA. The CDR3 is 13 amino acids. V was clipped by 3 bases and J by 2 bases, with 7 bases between them. The CDR3 DNA is TGCAGCGTTGAGGGCCATAACACCGGGGAGCTGTTTTTT. Protein: CSVEGHNTGELFF.

The chain employs TRBV4-3 and TRBJ2-1, with D tentatively TRBD2 (5 bases). The CDR3 is made up of 16 amino acids. Trimming shortened V by 1 base and J by 10 bases, and 20 bases separated the two germline ends. CDR1 and CDR2 from the germline V gene are LGHNA and YSLEER. The CDR3 nucleotides read TGCGCCAGCAGCCAAGGCAGCACGGGGTATAGGGAGGAGCAGTTCTTC. It translates to CASSQGSTGYREEQFF.

The chain combines TRBV7-9 with TRBJ1-4; TRBD1 matches at 9 bases. Germline CDR1 and CDR2: SEHNR and FQNEAQ (reference sequence). The length of the CDR3 is 15 residues. J gave up 3 bases and V 4 bases, and 3 bases lay outside the gene matches. The CDR3 bases are TGTGCCAGCAGCTCTAACAGGGGGCCTAATGAAAAACTGTTTTTT. It specifies CASSSNRGPNEKLFF. Based on the CDR3 plus reference TRBV7-9 and TRBJ1-4, the full variable domain is DTGVSQNPRHKITKRGQNVTFRCDPISEHNRLYWYRQTLGQGPEFLTYFQNEAQLEKSRLLSDRFSAERPKGSFSTLEIQRTEQGDSAMYLCASSSNRGPNEKLFFGSGTQLSVL.

The CDR3 DNA is TGTGCCACCGGCGCGGGGGGTGGAGAGACCCAGTACTTC. It translates to CATGAGGGETQYF. V is TRBV15 and J is TRBJ2-5; 8 positions match TRBD2. CDR1 and CDR2 from the germline V gene are LNHNV and YYDKDF (reference sequence). The CDR3 consists of 13 residues. Trimming at V came to 8 bases and at J to 4 bases, leaving 6 bases not matched to a gene.

This chain connects TRBV11-2 to TRBJ1-3, with no clear D. Germline V gives CDR1 SGHAT, CDR2 FQNNGV. V was shortened by 6 bases and J by 4 bases, with 10 bases between the two germline ends. The CDR3 is made up of 13 amino acids. The CDR3 nucleotides are TGTGCCAGCAGTGTGGTGTCCGGAAACACCATATATTTT. It yields the protein CASSVVSGNTIYF.

The chain carries TRBV30 and TRBJ2-1, with a tentative D call TRBD2 (7 bases). The germline gives CDR1 GTSNPN, CDR2 SVGIG (reference sequence). V was cut by 1 base and J by 7 bases, with 20 bases left in between. CDR3 length equals 16 residues. The CDR3 DNA reads TGTGCCTGGAGTGCTCTCCTAGGGGGGCGGGGGAATGAGCAGTTCTTC. Its translation is CAWSALLGGRGNEQFF.

This chain joins TRBV6-1 and TRBJ1-5, with 8 nucleotides matching TRBD1. The CDR3 is 15 residues long. With 5 bases clipped from V and 5 bases from J, the junction kept 8 bases outside the gene matches. Germline V lookup: CDR1 MNHNS, CDR2 SASEGT. CDR3 amino acids: CASSWTGSFHQPQHF. CDR3 sequence (DNA): TGTGCCAGCAGTTGGACAGGGAGCTTCCATCAGCCCCAGCATTTT.

J is TRBJ1-6 and V is TRBV19, with a tentative D call TRBD1 (6 bases). V gave up 5 bases and J gave up 1 base, with 9 bases separating them. Germline CDR1 reads LNHDA; CDR2 reads SQIVND (reference sequence). This CDR3 is 15 amino acids long. The DNA for the CDR3 is TGTGCCAGTAGTTTGCAGGGGTCCTATAATTCACCCCTCCACTTT. It translates to CASSLQGSYNSPLHF.